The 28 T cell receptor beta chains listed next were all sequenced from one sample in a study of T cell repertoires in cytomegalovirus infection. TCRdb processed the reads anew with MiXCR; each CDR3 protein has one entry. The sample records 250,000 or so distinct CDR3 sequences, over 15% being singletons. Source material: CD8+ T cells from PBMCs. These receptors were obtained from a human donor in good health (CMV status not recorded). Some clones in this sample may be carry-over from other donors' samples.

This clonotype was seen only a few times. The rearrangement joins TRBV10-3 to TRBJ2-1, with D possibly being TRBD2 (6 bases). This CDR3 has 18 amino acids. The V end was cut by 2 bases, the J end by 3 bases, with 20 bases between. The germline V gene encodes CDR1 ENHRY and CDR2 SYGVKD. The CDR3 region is CAISETDAGSSIYNEQFF. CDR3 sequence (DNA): TGTGCCATCAGTGAGACCGACGCGGGGAGCTCCATCTACAATGAGCAGTTCTTC.

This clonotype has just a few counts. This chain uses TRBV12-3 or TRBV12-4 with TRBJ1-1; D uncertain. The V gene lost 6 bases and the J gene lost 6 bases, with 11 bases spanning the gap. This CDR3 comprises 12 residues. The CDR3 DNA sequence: TGTGCCAGCAGGCTGATGCGGTCTGAAGCTTTCTTT. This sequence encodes CASRLMRSEAFF.

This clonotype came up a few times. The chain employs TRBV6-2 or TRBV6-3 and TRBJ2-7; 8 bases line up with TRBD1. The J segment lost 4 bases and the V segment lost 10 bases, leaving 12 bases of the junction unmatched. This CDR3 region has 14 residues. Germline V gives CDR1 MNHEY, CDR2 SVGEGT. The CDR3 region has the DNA TGTGCCACAGAACCGGACAGGGTCGCGTACGAGCAGTACTTC. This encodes CATEPDRVAYEQYF.

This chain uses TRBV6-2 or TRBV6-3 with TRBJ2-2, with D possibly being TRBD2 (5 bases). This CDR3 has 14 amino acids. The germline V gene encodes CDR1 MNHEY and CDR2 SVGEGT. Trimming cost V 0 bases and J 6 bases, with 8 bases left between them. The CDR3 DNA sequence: TGTGCCAGCAGTTACTCCGACTATCCCGGGGAGCTGTTTTTT. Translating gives CASSYSDYPGELFF.

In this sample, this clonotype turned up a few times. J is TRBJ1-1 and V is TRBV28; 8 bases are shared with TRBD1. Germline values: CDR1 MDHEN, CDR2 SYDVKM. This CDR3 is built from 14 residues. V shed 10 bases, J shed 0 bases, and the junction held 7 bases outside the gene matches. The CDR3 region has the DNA TGTGCCACAACTACGGGACAGGTGAACACTGAAGCTTTCTTT. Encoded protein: CATTTGQVNTEAFF.

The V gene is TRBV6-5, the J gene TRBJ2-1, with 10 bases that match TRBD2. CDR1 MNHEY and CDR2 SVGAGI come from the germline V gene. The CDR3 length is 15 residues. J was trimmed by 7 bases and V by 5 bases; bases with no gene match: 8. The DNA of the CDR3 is TGTGCCAGCAGTCACAGCGGGGGGGCCCAAAATGAGCAGTTCTTC. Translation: CASSHSGGAQNEQFF.

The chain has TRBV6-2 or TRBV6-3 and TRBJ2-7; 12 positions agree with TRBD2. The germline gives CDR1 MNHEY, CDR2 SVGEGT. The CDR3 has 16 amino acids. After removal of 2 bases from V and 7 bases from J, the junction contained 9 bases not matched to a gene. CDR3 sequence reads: CASSYVPGLAGTEQYF. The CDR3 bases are TGTGCCAGCAGTTACGTCCCCGGACTAGCGGGGACAGAGCAGTACTTC.

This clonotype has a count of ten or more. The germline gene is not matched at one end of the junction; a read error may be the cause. The CDR3 region has the DNA TGTGCTAGCAGCTTAGAACAGGGGTCCGACGAGCAGTACTTC. Amino acids: CASSLEQGSDEQYF. The chain has TRBV7-7 and TRBJ2-7; 7 bases match TRBD1. The CDR3 totals 14 residues. Germline CDR1 reads SSHAT; CDR2 reads FNYEAQ (reference sequence).

The CDR3 reads CASSPFWTGEKLFF. The CDR3 DNA reads as TGTGCCAGCAGTCCCTTCTGGACAGGTGAAAAACTGTTTTTT. This chain joins TRBV12-3 or TRBV12-4 and TRBJ1-4, with TRBD1 identical over 7 bases. This CDR3 spans 14 amino acids. The V and J ends lost 5 bases and 7 bases, in that order; junction bases with no gene match: 7.

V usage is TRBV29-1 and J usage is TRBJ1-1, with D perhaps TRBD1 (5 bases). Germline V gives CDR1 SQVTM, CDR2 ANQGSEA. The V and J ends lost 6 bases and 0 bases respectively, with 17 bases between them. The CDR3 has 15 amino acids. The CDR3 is CSVNNRDSMNTEAFF. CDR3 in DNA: TGCAGCGTGAATAACCGGGACTCCATGAACACTGAAGCTTTCTTT.

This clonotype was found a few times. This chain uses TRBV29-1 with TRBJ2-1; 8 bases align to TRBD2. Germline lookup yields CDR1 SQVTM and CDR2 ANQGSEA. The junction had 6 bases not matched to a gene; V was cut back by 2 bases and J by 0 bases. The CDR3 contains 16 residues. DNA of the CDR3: TGCAGCGTTGAACTTTTCGGGGGGGACTCCTACAATGAGCAGTTCTTC. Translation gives CSVELFGGDSYNEQFF.

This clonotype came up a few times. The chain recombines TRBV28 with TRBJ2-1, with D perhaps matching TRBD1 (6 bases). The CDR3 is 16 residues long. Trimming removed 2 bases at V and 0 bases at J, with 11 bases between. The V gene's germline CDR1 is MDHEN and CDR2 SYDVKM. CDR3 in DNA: TGTGCCAGCAGTTTAGGCCAGGACAGCTCCTACAATGAGCAGTTCTTC. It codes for CASSLGQDSSYNEQFF.

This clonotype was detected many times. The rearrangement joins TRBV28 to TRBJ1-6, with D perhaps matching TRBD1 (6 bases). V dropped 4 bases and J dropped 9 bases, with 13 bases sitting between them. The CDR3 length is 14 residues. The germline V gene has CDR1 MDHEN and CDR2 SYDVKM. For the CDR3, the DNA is TGTGCCAGCAGTTCCCTAGGAGGGGGTTCACCCCTCCACTTT. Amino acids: CASSSLGGGSPLHF.

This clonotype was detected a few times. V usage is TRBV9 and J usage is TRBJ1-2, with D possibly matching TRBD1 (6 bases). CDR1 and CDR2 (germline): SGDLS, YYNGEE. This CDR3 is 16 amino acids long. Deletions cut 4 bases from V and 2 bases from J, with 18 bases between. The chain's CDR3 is CASSLNPTGGNYGYTF. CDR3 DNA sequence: TGTGCCAGCAGCCTTAATCCGACAGGAGGGAACTATGGCTACACCTTC.

The CDR3 nucleotides are TGTGCCACCAGCAACGGACAGGGCAGGTATCAGCCCCAGCATTTT. It specifies CATSNGQGRYQPQHF. This chain links TRBV15 with TRBJ1-5; 8 bases align to TRBD1. Germline V gives CDR1 LNHNV, CDR2 YYDKDF (reference sequence). V shed 4 bases and J 5 bases; nucleotides not matched to a gene: 7. The CDR3 runs to 15 residues.

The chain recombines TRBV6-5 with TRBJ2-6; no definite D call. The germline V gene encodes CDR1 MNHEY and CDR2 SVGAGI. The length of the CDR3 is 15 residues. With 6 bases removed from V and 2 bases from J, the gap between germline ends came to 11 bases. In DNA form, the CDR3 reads TGTGCCAGCAGGGTTTATACTACTGGGGCCAACGTCCTGACTTTC. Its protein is CASRVYTTGANVLTF.

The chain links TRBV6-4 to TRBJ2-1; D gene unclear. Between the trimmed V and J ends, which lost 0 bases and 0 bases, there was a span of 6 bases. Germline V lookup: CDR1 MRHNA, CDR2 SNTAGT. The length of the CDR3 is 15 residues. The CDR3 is CASSDSASSYNEQFF. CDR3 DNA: TGTGCCAGCAGTGACTCGGCGAGCTCCTACAATGAGCAGTTCTTC.

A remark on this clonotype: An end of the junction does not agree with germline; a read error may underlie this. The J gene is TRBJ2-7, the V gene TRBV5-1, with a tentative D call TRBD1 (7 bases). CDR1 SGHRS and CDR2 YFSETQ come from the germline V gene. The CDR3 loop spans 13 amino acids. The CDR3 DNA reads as TGCGCCAGCAGGCGGGACAGCTCCTACGAGCGGTACTTC. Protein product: CASRRDSSYERYF.

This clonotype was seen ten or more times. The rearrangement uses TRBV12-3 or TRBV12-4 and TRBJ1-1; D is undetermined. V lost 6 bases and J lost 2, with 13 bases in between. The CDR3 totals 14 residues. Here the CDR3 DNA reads TGTGCCAGCAGCCCAATAGGCCTCAACACTGAAGCTTTCTTT. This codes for CASSPIGLNTEAFF.

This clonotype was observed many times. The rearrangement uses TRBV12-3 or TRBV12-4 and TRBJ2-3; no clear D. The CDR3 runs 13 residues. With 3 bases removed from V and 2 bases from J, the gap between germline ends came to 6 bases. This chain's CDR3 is CASSFSFTDTQYF. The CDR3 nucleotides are TGTGCCAGCAGTTTTTCCTTCACAGATACGCAGTATTTT.

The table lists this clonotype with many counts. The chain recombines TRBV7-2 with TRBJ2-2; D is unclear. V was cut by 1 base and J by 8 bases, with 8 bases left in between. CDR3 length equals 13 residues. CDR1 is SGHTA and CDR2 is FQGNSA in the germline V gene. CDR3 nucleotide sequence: TGTGCCAGCAGCTTAGAGGACCTTGGGGAGCTGTTTTTT. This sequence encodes CASSLEDLGELFF.

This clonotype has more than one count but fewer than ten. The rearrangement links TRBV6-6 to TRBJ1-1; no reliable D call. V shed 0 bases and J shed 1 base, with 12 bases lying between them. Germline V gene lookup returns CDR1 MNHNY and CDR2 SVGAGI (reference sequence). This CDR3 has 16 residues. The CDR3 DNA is TGTGCCAGCAGTTACTCTATTGGGGATCGGAACACTGAAGCTTTCTTT. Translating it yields CASSYSIGDRNTEAFF.

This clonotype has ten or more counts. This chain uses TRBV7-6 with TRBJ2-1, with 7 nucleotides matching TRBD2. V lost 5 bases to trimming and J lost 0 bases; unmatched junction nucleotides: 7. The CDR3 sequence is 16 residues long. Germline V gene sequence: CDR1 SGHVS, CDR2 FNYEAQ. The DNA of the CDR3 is TGTGCCAGCAGCCCGATCGGGGGGAGCTCCTACAATGAGCAGTTCTTC. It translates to CASSPIGGSSYNEQFF.

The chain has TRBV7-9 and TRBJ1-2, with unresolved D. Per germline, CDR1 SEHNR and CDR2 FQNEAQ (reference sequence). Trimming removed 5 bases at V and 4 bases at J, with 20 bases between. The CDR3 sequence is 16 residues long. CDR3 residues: CASSRPFSGSAYGYTF. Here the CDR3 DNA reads TGTGCCAGCAGCCGCCCCTTTTCAGGTTCGGCCTATGGCTACACCTTC.

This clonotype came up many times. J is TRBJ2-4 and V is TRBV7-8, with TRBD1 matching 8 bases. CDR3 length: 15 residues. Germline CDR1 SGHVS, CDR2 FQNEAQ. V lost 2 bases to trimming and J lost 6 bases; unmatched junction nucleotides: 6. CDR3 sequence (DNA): TGTGCCAGCAGCTTACAAGGACAGGGCGTAAACATTCAGTACTTC. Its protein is CASSLQGQGVNIQYF. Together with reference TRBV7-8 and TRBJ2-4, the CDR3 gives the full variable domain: GAGVSQSPRYKVAKRGQDVALRCDPISGHVSLFWYQQALGQGPEFLTYFQNEAQLDKSGLPSDRFFAERPEGSVSTLKIQRTQQEDSAVYLCASSLQGQGVNIQYFGAGTRLSVL.

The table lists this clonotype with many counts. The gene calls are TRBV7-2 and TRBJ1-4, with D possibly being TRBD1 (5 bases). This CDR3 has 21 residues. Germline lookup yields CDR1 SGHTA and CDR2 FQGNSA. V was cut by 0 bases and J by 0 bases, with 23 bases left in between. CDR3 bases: TGTGCCAGCAGCTTAGCGCGGGCCCTCGGCATGGGGGTGTCAACTAATGAAAAACTGTTTTTT. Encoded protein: CASSLARALGMGVSTNEKLFF.

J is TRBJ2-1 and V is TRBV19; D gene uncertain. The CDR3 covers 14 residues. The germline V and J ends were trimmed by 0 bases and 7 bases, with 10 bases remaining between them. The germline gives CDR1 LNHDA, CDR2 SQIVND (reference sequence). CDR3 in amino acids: CASSIEVARNEQFF. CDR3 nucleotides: TGTGCCAGTAGTATAGAGGTCGCGAGGAATGAGCAGTTCTTC.

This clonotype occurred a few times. The CDR3 region is CASSYSGLQGTEAFF. The CDR3 DNA reads as TGTGCCAGCAGTTACTCGGGACTCCAAGGGACTGAAGCTTTCTTT. The J gene is TRBJ1-1, the V gene TRBV6-5, with a tentative D call TRBD1 (5 bases). Germline CDR1 and CDR2: MNHEY and SVGAGI. Deletions cut 0 bases from V and 5 bases from J, with 13 bases between. The CDR3 consists of 15 residues.